Only one count was recorded for the clone carrying this T cell receptor (beta chain). The antigen remains undetermined. Each cell subset's genomic DNA was divided evenly among several immunoSEQ plates. Per the authors' pipeline: From ImmunoSEQ came sequences covering only the junction and carrying no quality scores, so filtering differed. Some clones are missing from TCRdb's copy, which holds only in-frame ones; the method was immunoSEQ multiplex PCR. V, J and clone size reflect that table, while D and trimming were determined from the DNA. The data hold 2 million to 2.5 million clones, with approximately 90% observed a single time. The CDR3 has 16 residues. The germline gives CDR1 SNHLY, CDR2 FYNNEI. V lost 5 bases and J 4 bases, leaving 20 bases between the germline ends. The data are from a study of shared clonotypes between healthy human individuals. Study-level points and caveats: Estimated clonotype richness was generally higher in naive than memory subsets.

The sample was naive CD4+ T cells from PBMCs. Subset defined: CD45RA+ positively selected. This chain links TRBV2 with TRBJ1-1; D may be TRBD1 (5 bases). The source of this sequence is a young man in good health. Some clones in this sample may be carry-over from other donors' samples. CDR3: CASSKTGTPGGTEAFF. CDR3 bases: TGTGCCAGCAGTAAGACCGGGACCCCGGGGGGCACTGAAGCTTTCTTT.